What follows are 26 T cell receptor beta chains derived from one specimen sequenced in a study of blood T cell repertoires in COVID-19. Produced via immunoSEQ multiplex PCR; TCRdb's table is partial and in-frame only. In the table there are a few hundred thousand clones, roughly 84% of which are singletons. Sequenced: peripheral blood. The source is a man in his forties or fifties with acute or convalescent COVID-19.

The chain employs TRBV19 and TRBJ2-7, with 8 bases identical to TRBD1. CDR3 length: 13 amino acids. Germline-derived CDR1 and CDR2 are LNHDA and SQIVND (reference sequence). V lost 1 base to trimming and J lost 5 bases; unmatched junction nucleotides: 1. The CDR3 nucleotides read TGTGCCAGTAGTATAGTACAGGGGGACGAGCAGTACTTC. It translates to CASSIVQGDEQYF.

The chain combines TRBV5-8 with TRBJ2-6; D is unclear. The CDR3 is 15 residues long. Between the trimmed V and J ends, which lost 4 bases and 0 bases, there was a span of 8 bases. Germline CDR1 and CDR2: SGHTS and YDEGEE. The CDR3 loop is CASSPILSGANVLTF. The DNA of the CDR3 is TGTGCCAGCAGCCCTATACTCTCTGGGGCCAACGTCCTGACTTTC.

The J gene is TRBJ1-6, the V gene TRBV28; perhaps TRBD1 as D (6 bases). V was shortened by 6 bases and J by 6 bases, with 15 bases between the two germline ends. The length of the CDR3 is 15 residues. The germline CDR1 and CDR2 sequences are MDHEN and SYDVKM. The CDR3 here is CASRIQGNSNSPLHF. CDR3 in DNA: TGTGCCAGCAGAATCCAGGGGAATTCTAATTCACCCCTCCACTTT.

The rearrangement joins TRBV6-1 to TRBJ2-1; D might be TRBD1 (7 bases). The CDR3 has 15 residues. Germline values: CDR1 MNHNS, CDR2 SASEGT. Trimming took off 6 bases at V and 6 bases at J, with 18 bases between the two ends. CDR3 protein: CASRLRQGGSNEQFF. The CDR3, as DNA: TGTGCCAGCAGACTACGACAGGGAGGTTCCAATGAGCAGTTCTTC.

The rearrangement joins TRBV7-2 to TRBJ2-5; TRBD1 matches 7 bases. This CDR3 spans 14 amino acids. V lost 5 bases to trimming and J lost 1 base; unmatched junction nucleotides: 4. The V gene's germline CDR1 is SGHTA and CDR2 FQGNSA. CDR3 sequence reads: CASSRDSSQETQYF. The CDR3 nucleotides read TGTGCCAGCAGCCGGGACAGCTCCCAAGAGACCCAGTACTTC.

A word on this clone: Other DNA sequences in the same sample also yield this CDR3. V and J are TRBV19 and TRBJ2-3; the match to TRBD1 covers 8 bases. The V and J ends lost 8 bases and 0 bases, in that order; junction bases with no gene match: 1. From germline, CDR1 is LNHDA and CDR2 SQIVND (reference sequence). The CDR3 totals 13 residues. This CDR3 reads CASRDRSTDTQYF. The CDR3 bases are TGTGCCAGTCGGGACAGGAGCACAGATACGCAGTATTTT.

V gene TRBV5-1 combines with J gene TRBJ1-1; perhaps TRBD1 as D (5 bases). The CDR3 contains 13 residues. Germline V lookup: CDR1 SGHRS, CDR2 YFSETQ. Between the trimmed V and J ends, which lost 7 bases and 1 base, there was a span of 11 bases. This CDR3 is CASGRTTNTEAFF. The CDR3 DNA reads TGCGCCAGCGGGCGGACAACGAACACTGAAGCTTTCTTT.

The chain combines TRBV29-1 with TRBJ2-7; unclear D gene. Trimming shortened V by 6 bases and J by 7 bases, and 16 bases separated the two germline ends. Germline V gives CDR1 SQVTM, CDR2 ANQGSEA. The CDR3 length is 12 residues. The CDR3 DNA reads as TGCAGCGTGAGTCCCTCAAGCTCGGAGCAGTACTTC. This encodes CSVSPSSSEQYF.

Only one count was recorded for this clone. The chain recombines TRBV5-4 with TRBJ1-2; 7 bases line up with TRBD1. The CDR3 covers 11 residues. Germline V CDR1 and CDR2: SGHNT, YYREEE (reference sequence). V lost 3 bases, J lost 14 bases, and 7 bases stayed unmatched. The DNA for the CDR3 is TGTGCCAGCAGCTACTTGACAGGGTATACCTTC. Residues: CASSYLTGYTF. Complete variable domain (other parts from reference TRBV5-4 and TRBJ1-2): ETGVTQSPTHLIKTRGQQVTLRCSSQSGHNTVSWYQQALGQGPQFIFQYYREEENGRGNFPPRFSGLQFPNYSSELNVNALELDDSALYLCASSYLTGYTFGSGTRLTVV.

The chain uses TRBV27 and TRBJ1-1; D unclear. CDR1 is MNHEY, CDR2 SMNVEV, per germline (reference sequence). This CDR3 comprises 13 residues. Trimming cost V 2 bases and J 7 bases, with 11 bases left between them. The CDR3 here is CASSLGEWGEAFF. The CDR3 DNA reads TGTGCCAGCAGTTTAGGGGAGTGGGGTGAAGCTTTCTTT.

The rearrangement joins TRBV4-2 to TRBJ2-6; the D gene is possibly TRBD1 (5 bases). The germline CDR1 and CDR2 sequences are LGHNA and YNFKEQ. V gave up 3 bases and J gave up 0 bases, with 12 bases separating them. CDR3 length: 17 amino acids. The chain's CDR3 is CASSQSRQSSGANVLTF. CDR3 sequence (DNA): TGTGCCAGCAGCCAGAGCAGACAGAGCTCTGGGGCCAACGTCCTGACTTTC.

The chain joins TRBV14 to TRBJ2-3; weak D call: TRBD1 (5 bases). With 1 base removed from V and 0 bases from J, the gap between germline ends came to 5 bases. The CDR3 totals 14 residues. CDR1 SGHDN and CDR2 FVKESK come from the germline V gene. CDR3 region: CASSQGQSTDTQYF. The CDR3 nucleotides are TGTGCCAGCAGCCAAGGACAGAGCACAGATACGCAGTATTTT.

V is TRBV2 and J is TRBJ2-5; TRBD2 agrees at 8 bases. V lost 5 bases and J lost 4; bases outside the gene matches: 9. CDR3 size: 15 residues. CDR1 and CDR2 from the germline V gene are SNHLY and FYNNEI. As DNA, the CDR3 is TGTGCCAGCAGTCAGGACGGGGGGGGAGGAGAGACCCAGTACTTC. As protein: CASSQDGGGGETQYF.

The V call is TRBV21-1, the J call TRBJ2-3; the table's D call, TRBD2, was not checked against the DNA. TRBV21-1 is a listed pseudogene. This CDR3 spans 16 amino acids. This chain's CDR3 is CASSNAVAGDTDTQYF. The DNA of the CDR3 is TGTGCCAGCAGCAACGCGGTAGCGGGGGACACAGATACGCAGTATTTT.

The chain carries TRBV4-1 and TRBJ2-7; a weak D match, TRBD2 (6 bases). The V end was cut by 2 bases, the J end by 4 bases, with 15 bases between. Germline V gene sequence: CDR1 MGHRA, CDR2 YSYEKL. This CDR3 spans 15 amino acids. The DNA for the CDR3 is TGCGCCAGCAGCCAATATCCGAGGGGAGGATACGAGCAGTACTTC. Amino acid sequence: CASSQYPRGGYEQYF.

The CDR3: CASPTEMAANTGELFF. The CDR3 coding sequence is TGTGCCAGCCCAACGGAGATGGCGGCCAACACCGGGGAGCTGTTTTTT. The chain couples TRBV11-2 to TRBJ2-2; no clear D. The CDR3 length is 16 residues. Trimming took off 8 bases at V and 2 bases at J, with 18 bases between the two ends. Germline V CDR1 and CDR2: SGHAT, FQNNGV.

V is TRBV3-1 (or the pseudogene TRBV3-2) and J is TRBJ1-2; 8 nucleotides align to TRBD1. The CDR3 runs 14 residues. Trimming at V came to 1 base and at J to 10 bases, leaving 8 bases not matched to a gene. Germline assignment: CDR1 LGHDT and CDR2 YNNKEL (reference sequence). The CDR3 sequence: CASSQADRGTLYTF. The DNA of the CDR3 is TGTGCCAGCAGCCAAGCAGACAGGGGAACCCTCTACACCTTC.

In its sample, this clone was seen once. V usage is TRBV10-3 and J usage is TRBJ2-5; the match to TRBD2 covers 7 bases. The V and J ends lost 10 bases and 10 bases, in that order; junction bases with no gene match: 12. Germline CDR1 is ENHRY and CDR2 is SYGVKD. The CDR3 runs 12 residues. The CDR3 protein is CATGPPGGSQYF. CDR3 coding DNA: TGTGCCACCGGTCCCCCGGGGGGAAGCCAGTACTTC.

The rearrangement links TRBV18 to TRBJ2-3; no definite D call. This CDR3 has 13 residues. The V and J ends lost 5 bases and 2 bases respectively, with 8 bases between them. CDR1 and CDR2 from the germline V gene are KGHSH and LQKENI. CDR3 DNA: TGTGCCAGCTCAGTAGAGATCACAGATACGCAGTATTTT. This sequence encodes CASSVEITDTQYF.

This chain connects TRBV28 to TRBJ1-4, with 8 bases matching TRBD1. The V gene end was trimmed by 6 bases and the J gene end by 3 bases; junction bases not matched to a gene: 3. There are 14 residues in the CDR3. In germline, CDR1 is MDHEN, CDR2 SYDVKM. The CDR3 DNA sequence: TGTGCCAGCAGGACAGGGGCCGCTAATGAAAAACTGTTTTTT. Translation gives CASRTGAANEKLFF.

The chain links TRBV5-1 to TRBJ2-7; 11 bases match TRBD1. Germline CDR1 is SGHRS and CDR2 is YFSETQ. The length of the CDR3 is 15 residues. Trimming removed 2 bases from V and 3 bases from J; junction bases left unmatched: 4. CDR3 bases: TGCGCCAGCAGCTTCCGGGACAGGGGGTACTACGAGCAGTACTTC. Residues: CASSFRDRGYYEQYF.

The rearrangement uses TRBV5-8 and TRBJ1-2; D is possibly TRBD1 (6 bases). Trimming took 3 bases from V and 9 from J, leaving 21 bases between them. CDR1 is SGHTS and CDR2 is YDEGEE in the germline V gene. The CDR3 has 15 residues. Here the CDR3 reads CASSYTSGDGISYTF. As DNA, the CDR3 is TGTGCCAGCAGCTACACTTCAGGGGATGGGATTAGCTACACCTTC. Full variable domain (remainder filled in from reference TRBV5-8 and TRBJ1-2): EAGVTQSPTHLIKTRGQQATLRCSPISGHTSVYWYQQALGLGLQFLLWYDEGEERNRGNFPPRFSGRQFPNYSSELNVNALELEDSALYLCASSYTSGDGISYTFGSGTRLTVV.

This clone was observed a few times. This chain links TRBV14 with TRBJ2-7, with a possible D match to TRBD2 (5 bases). The V gene's germline CDR1 is SGHDN and CDR2 FVKESK. The CDR3 extends over 13 amino acids. V shed 6 bases and J shed 2 bases, with 11 bases lying between them. CDR3: CASRRTGTYEQYF. In DNA form, the CDR3 reads TGTGCCAGCAGGCGGACGGGAACCTACGAGCAGTACTTC. The variable domain in full, with the rest retrieved from reference TRBV14 and TRBJ2-7, is EAGVTQFPSHSVIEKGQTVTLRCDPISGHDNLYWYRRVMGKEIKFLLHFVKESKQDESGMPNNRFLAERTGGTYSTLKVQPAELEDSGVYFCASRRTGTYEQYFGPGTRLTVT.

The CDR3 reads CASSEGTESYYGYTF. CDR3 nucleotide sequence: TGTGCCAGCAGTGAAGGGACAGAGAGCTACTATGGCTACACCTTC. The chain combines TRBV6-1 with TRBJ1-2; maybe TRBD1 (6 bases). V was clipped by 1 base and J by 3 bases, with 12 bases between them. Per germline, CDR1 MNHNS and CDR2 SASEGT. CDR3 length equals 15 residues.

This chain links TRBV19 with TRBJ2-3; 9 nucleotides agree with TRBD2. The CDR3 is 15 residues long. Per germline, CDR1 LNHDA and CDR2 SQIVND (reference sequence). V was pared by 2 bases and J by 5 bases, with 5 bases of the junction left unmatched. CDR3 amino acids: CASSIRRGGQDTQYF. Written as DNA, the CDR3 is TGTGCCAGTAGTATACGGCGGGGGGGCCAAGATACGCAGTATTTT.

The chain is built from TRBV15 and TRBJ2-7; 8 bases map to TRBD1. Germline trimming cut 0 bases from V and 3 bases from J; bases unmatched to any gene: 1. The CDR3 is 14 residues long. The germline V gene has CDR1 LNHNV and CDR2 YYDKDF (reference sequence). The CDR3 is CATSRDRGLYEQYF. As DNA, the CDR3 is TGTGCCACCAGCAGAGACAGGGGGCTCTACGAGCAGTACTTC.